This TCR beta chain was sequenced in a study of cytomegalovirus exposure and HLA in healthy donors. Study-wide findings and caveats: Whilst most TCR sequences proved rare, a subset of public TCRs occurred across many donors. It is likely that the observed cluster of highly shared sequence variants was a sequencing artifact.

A note on this clone: The antigen remains unidentified.

The primer mix had 60 Vbeta and 13 Jbeta primers. Data came from immunoSEQ multiplex PCR; TCRdb stores just in-frame clones and leaves some out. The top ten clones hold roughly 3.1% of a sample with about 120,000 clones, around 10% of them seen once. The length of the CDR3 is 15 residues. As for the donors, each was a healthy bone marrow donor. The chain recombines TRBV21-1 with TRBJ2-1; no check of the table's D call, TRBD1, against the DNA was made. TRBV21-1 is a pseudogene. The sample comprised PBMCs. This receptor was taken from a man aged 25-40 years in good health and CMV-seronegative. In DNA form, the CDR3 reads TGTGCCAGCAGCAAGAGGGGGCCTGCCTACAATGAGCAGTTCTTC. This codes for CASSKRGPAYNEQFF.